The source of this T cell receptor (beta chain) is a study of blood T cell repertoires in COVID-19. Overall study context: Sample material is recorded as cDNA or gDNA derived from T cells, B-cell-depleted T cells, or PBMCs.

Original analysis: Amplified reference gene primers provided the basis for estimating nucleated cell counts. Only in-frame clones appear in the TCRdb table, and some are missing; sequencing was by immunoSEQ multiplex PCR. Clonal size and the V and J genes are those of that table, whereas D and trimming came from the DNA. Of about 140,000 clones listed, more than 85% were seen once; the top ten hold about 5.6%. The CDR3 spans 14 residues. Germline V lookup: CDR1 SEHNR, CDR2 FQNEAQ (reference sequence). With 5 bases clipped from V and 3 bases from J, the junction kept 6 bases outside the gene matches. The sample was peripheral blood. V and J are TRBV7-9 and TRBJ1-2, with 7 bases identical to TRBD1. The TCR originated in a human donor in a cohort sampled during active COVID-19. The CDR3 here is CASSARGGDYGYTF. The CDR3 nucleotides are TGTGCCAGCAGCGCGCGAGGGGGCGACTATGGCTACACCTTC.